The 25 T cell receptor beta chains below were found in one sample sequenced in a study of T cell responses to AZD1222 COVID-19 vaccine. Method: immunoSEQ multiplex PCR; TCRdb's copy keeps in-frame clones and lacks some. The sample yields some 140,000 clones, 88% seen once. Sequencing used peripheral blood, obtained on day 0 of AZD1222 vaccination. The origin of the receptors is an adult in good health.

The rearrangement uses TRBV5-6 and TRBJ2-2; 8 nucleotides align to TRBD1. The CDR3 length is 19 residues. V was pared by 4 bases and J by 0 bases, with 14 bases of the junction left unmatched. Germline CDR1 and CDR2: SGHDT and YYEEEE. The CDR3, as DNA: TGTGCCAGCAGCCCGTACCCCAGGACAGGGCTCGCGAACACCGGGGAGCTGTTTTTT. Translated: CASSPYPRTGLANTGELFF. Combining the CDR3 with reference TRBV5-6 and TRBJ2-2 gives the whole variable domain DAGVTQSPTHLIKTRGQQVTLRCSPKSGHDTVSWYQQALGQGPQFIFQYYEEEERQRGNFPDRFSGHQFPNYSSELNVNALLLGDSALYLCASSPYPRTGLANTGELFFGEGSRLTVL.

This sequence joins TRBV6-5 and TRBJ1-1; unclear D gene. V gave up 1 base and J gave up 0 bases, with 9 bases separating them. This CDR3 contains 15 residues. Germline V gene data show CDR1 as MNHEY and CDR2 as SVGAGI. The CDR3 coding sequence is TGTGCCAGCAGTTACTATGCCAGAATGAACACTGAAGCTTTCTTT. Encoded protein: CASSYYARMNTEAFF.

The V gene is TRBV5-5, the J gene TRBJ2-7; 7 bases are a match to TRBD1. Germline V CDR1 and CDR2: SGHKS, YYEKEE (reference sequence). The CDR3 is 15 residues long. Trimming removed 4 bases from V and 2 bases from J; junction bases left unmatched: 9. CDR3 loop: CASSPRSGQTYEQYF. The CDR3 coding sequence is TGTGCCAGCAGCCCGAGGTCGGGACAGACCTACGAGCAGTACTTC.

V and J are TRBV18 and TRBJ2-7; D is possibly TRBD1 (7 bases). Per the germline V gene, CDR1 is KGHSH and CDR2 is LQKENI. There are 14 residues in the CDR3. V lost 2 bases, J lost 7 bases, and 15 bases lay in between. CDR3 in amino acids: CASSPFEGAGEQYF. The DNA of the CDR3 is TGTGCCAGCTCACCATTTGAGGGGGCGGGAGAGCAGTACTTC.

The chain couples TRBV7-8 to TRBJ2-1, with 7 bases matching TRBD2. The CDR3 is made up of 15 amino acids. Germline lookup yields CDR1 SGHVS and CDR2 FQNEAQ. V dropped 4 bases and J dropped 0; count of bases not matched to a gene: 3. The DNA of the CDR3 is TGTGCCAGCAGCTACCCGGGGGGCTCCTACAATGAGCAGTTCTTC. It is translated as CASSYPGGSYNEQFF.

The rearrangement joins TRBV5-4 to TRBJ1-2, with D unclear. The germline V gene has CDR1 SGHNT and CDR2 YYREEE (reference sequence). V was trimmed by 0 bases and J by 3 bases, leaving 0 bases between them. This CDR3 contains 11 residues. The CDR3 here is CASSLDYGYTF. The CDR3 coding sequence is TGTGCCAGCAGCTTGGACTATGGCTACACCTTC.

This clone appeared a single time. The J gene is TRBJ2-1, the V gene TRBV6-5, with 9 positions matching TRBD1. V shed 2 bases and J 1 base; nucleotides not matched to a gene: 0. The germline V gene has CDR1 MNHEY and CDR2 SVGAGI. This CDR3 spans 15 amino acids. The CDR3 DNA reads TGTGCCAGCAGTTACGGACAGGGGTCCTACAATGAGCAGTTCTTC. It encodes CASSYGQGSYNEQFF.

The J gene is TRBJ2-3, the V gene TRBV23-1, with 11 bases that match TRBD2. TRBV23-1 is reported as an ORF; its role is uncertain. The CDR3 length is 16 residues. V lost 2 bases, J lost 2 bases, and 3 bases stayed unmatched. As DNA, the CDR3 is TGCGCCAGCAGTCAACGACTAGCGGGAAACACAGATACGCAGTATTTT. Protein product: CASSQRLAGNTDTQYF.

As regards this clone: Other DNA sequences within the sample encode an identical CDR3. The CDR3: CASSYSEGSQPQHF. The DNA for the CDR3 is TGTGCCAGCAGTTACTCGGAGGGGAGTCAGCCCCAGCATTTT. This sequence joins TRBV6-5 and TRBJ1-5; TRBD1 might be the D (5 bases). CDR3 length: 14 residues. The germline CDR1 and CDR2 sequences are MNHEY and SVGAGI. Trimming removed 0 bases at V and 6 bases at J, with 9 bases between.

The chain has TRBV5-4 and TRBJ2-3; maybe TRBD1 (5 bases). V was trimmed by 4 bases and J by 4 bases, leaving 13 bases between them. The V gene's germline CDR1 is SGHNT and CDR2 YYREEE (reference sequence). This CDR3 comprises 14 residues. CDR3 loop: CASSQSWGSDTQYF. CDR3 in DNA: TGTGCCAGCAGCCAATCCTGGGGCTCAGATACGCAGTATTTT.

This rearrangement joins TRBV18 to TRBJ2-7; 9 nucleotides match TRBD1. V dropped 4 bases and J dropped 4; count of bases not matched to a gene: 8. This CDR3 has 15 amino acids. Germline loops: CDR1 KGHSH, CDR2 LQKENI. The DNA of the CDR3 is TGTGCCAGCTCACTGACAACAGGGGGCCGGTACGAGCAGTACTTC. Residues: CASSLTTGGRYEQYF.

The chain joins TRBV7-6 to TRBJ1-6; 8 bases map to TRBD1. V was clipped by 4 bases and J by 5 bases; unmatched bases: 7. The CDR3 runs to 16 residues. Germline assignment: CDR1 SGHVS and CDR2 FNYEAQ. CDR3 residues: CASSSTGGWNNSPLHF. The CDR3 DNA is TGTGCCAGCAGCTCAACAGGGGGGTGGAATAATTCACCCCTCCACTTT.

The chain is built from TRBV6-5 and TRBJ1-5, with D perhaps TRBD1 (5 bases). This CDR3 is built from 14 residues. Looked up from germline, CDR1 is MNHEY and CDR2 is SVGAGI. The V end was cut by 5 bases, the J end by 9 bases, with 17 bases between. The CDR3 is CASSPRQRPGPQHF. DNA for the CDR3: TGTGCCAGCAGTCCCCGACAGCGGCCGGGGCCCCAGCATTTT.

This rearrangement joins TRBV19 to TRBJ2-3; possibly TRBD1 for D (7 bases). The CDR3 is made up of 15 amino acids. Germline CDR1 and CDR2: LNHDA and SQIVND (reference sequence). The germline V and J ends were trimmed by 6 bases and 3 bases, with 16 bases remaining between them. The CDR3 region has the DNA TGTGCCAGTAGGCAGGAGGGGGCTAGGACAGATACGCAGTATTTT. Encoded protein: CASRQEGARTDTQYF.

V and J are TRBV29-1 and TRBJ2-7; D not certain. Looked up from germline, CDR1 is SQVTM and CDR2 is ANQGSEA. Trimming shortened V by 4 bases and J by 3 bases, and 7 bases separated the two germline ends. CDR3 length: 11 amino acids. The CDR3 loop is CSVVLNYEQYF. The CDR3 nucleotides read TGCAGCGTTGTTTTGAACTACGAGCAGTACTTC.

The chain employs TRBV7-2 and TRBJ1-2; no clear D. There are 13 residues in the CDR3. CDR1 and CDR2 from the germline V gene are SGHTA and FQGNSA. The V and J ends lost 1 base and 8 bases respectively, with 11 bases between them. The CDR3 region is CASSLGPGYGYTF. DNA for the CDR3: TGTGCCAGCAGCTTAGGTCCGGGCTACGGCTACACCTTC.

V usage is TRBV28 and J usage is TRBJ2-7, with 8 bases fitting TRBD1. In germline, CDR1 is MDHEN, CDR2 SYDVKM. There are 15 residues in the CDR3. V was clipped by 4 bases and J by 5 bases; unmatched bases: 10. This CDR3 reads CASSSPGQVTHEQYF. The CDR3 nucleotides read TGTGCCAGCAGTTCACCGGGACAGGTCACCCACGAGCAGTACTTC.

This clone appeared a single time. V and J are TRBV18 and TRBJ1-2, with 10 bases lining up with TRBD1. Germline V gene sequence: CDR1 KGHSH, CDR2 LQKENI. V lost 4 bases and J lost 7; bases outside the gene matches: 6. The CDR3 runs to 14 residues. CDR3 protein: CASSQETGGSGYTF. The CDR3 region has the DNA TGTGCCAGCTCACAAGAGACAGGGGGCTCTGGCTACACCTTC.

The chain recombines TRBV3-1 (or the pseudogene TRBV3-2) with TRBJ2-2, with D perhaps TRBD1 (6 bases). In germline, CDR1 is LGHDT, CDR2 YNNKEL (reference sequence). Trimming stripped 0 bases from V and 5 bases from J, with 13 bases between. The CDR3 totals 16 residues. CDR3: CASSQDRDKLTGELFF. The CDR3 nucleotides read TGTGCCAGCAGCCAAGATCGGGACAAATTGACCGGGGAGCTGTTTTTT.

The V and J genes are TRBV28 and TRBJ1-5; D is uncertain. Germline lookup yields CDR1 MDHEN and CDR2 SYDVKM. Trimming pared 6 bases from V and 0 bases from J, leaving 12 bases between. The length of the CDR3 is 15 residues. CDR3 sequence: CASSPSAISNQPQHF. The CDR3 DNA reads as TGTGCCAGCAGCCCAAGTGCGATTAGCAATCAGCCCCAGCATTTT. The entire variable domain, with the rest obtained from reference TRBV28 and TRBJ1-5, is as follows: DVKVTQSSRYLVKRTGEKVFLECVQDMDHENMFWYRQDPGLGLRLIYFSYDVKMKEKGDIPEGYSVSREKKERFSLILESASTNQTSMYLCASSPSAISNQPQHFGDGTRLSIL.

This chain connects TRBV18 to TRBJ2-3; 7 positions match TRBD2. V shed 0 bases, J shed 4 bases, and the junction held 7 bases outside the gene matches. CDR3 length: 16 amino acids. Germline values: CDR1 KGHSH, CDR2 LQKENI. The CDR3 spells CASSPPLERGSDTQYF. The CDR3 region has the DNA TGTGCCAGCTCACCACCGCTTGAGCGGGGATCAGATACGCAGTATTTT.

The sample holds one count of this clone. The rearrangement links TRBV5-1 to TRBJ1-1, with D possibly matching TRBD1 (5 bases). The V gene lost 4 bases and the J gene lost 1 base, with 14 bases spanning the gap. The CDR3 sequence is 15 residues long. Germline V gene sequence: CDR1 SGHRS, CDR2 YFSETQ. CDR3 sequence reads: CASSASVTGNTEAFF. As DNA, the CDR3 is TGCGCCAGCAGCGCCTCCGTTACAGGGAACACTGAAGCTTTCTTT.

This chain joins TRBV10-3 and TRBJ2-1; D possibly matches TRBD1 or TRBD2 (5 bases each). The CDR3 runs 13 residues. Trimming shortened V by 4 bases and J by 4 bases, and 8 bases separated the two germline ends. Germline CDR1 and CDR2: ENHRY and SYGVKD. DNA for the CDR3: TGTGCCATCAGTGGGGACCTTTACAATGAGCAGTTCTTC. Translation gives CAISGDLYNEQFF.

This clone was detected only once. The chain combines TRBV19 with TRBJ2-7, with D possibly matching TRBD2 (6 bases). The CDR3 is 16 residues long. Germline values: CDR1 LNHDA, CDR2 SQIVND (reference sequence). V lost 5 bases and J lost 3, with 20 bases in between. The CDR3 coding sequence is TGTGCCAGTAGTTCCTCGGGACTTTCTCCCAACTACGAGCAGTACTTC. Its translation is CASSSSGLSPNYEQYF. Combining the CDR3 with reference TRBV19 and TRBJ2-7 gives the whole variable domain DGGITQSPKYLFRKEGQNVTLSCEQNLNHDAMYWYRQDPGQGLRLIYYSQIVNDFQKGDIAEGYSVSREKKESFPLTVTSAQKNPTAFYLCASSSSGLSPNYEQYFGPGTRLTVT.

This rearrangement joins TRBV29-1 to TRBJ1-1; D unclear. Trimming removed 4 bases at V and 5 bases at J, with 8 bases between. Germline CDR1 is SQVTM and CDR2 is ANQGSEA. CDR3 size: 11 residues. The CDR3 reads CSVVLRTEAFF. CDR3 in DNA: TGCAGCGTTGTTCTGAGGACTGAAGCTTTCTTT.